This TCR beta chain derives from a study of blood T cell repertoires in COVID-19. About the study: Material from acute and convalescent COVID-19 was sourced from the United States, Italy and Spain. T cells, B-cell-depleted T cells, or PBMCs supplied cDNA or gDNA.

This clone was observed once. Looked up from germline, CDR1 is SEHNR and CDR2 is FQNEAQ (reference sequence). The CDR3 loop spans 13 amino acids. V lost 3 bases and J 3 bases, leaving 8 bases between the germline ends. Original processing methods: Amplification of reference gene primers provided the estimated nucleated cell counts. TCRdb's table, derived via immunoSEQ multiplex PCR, lists solely in-frame clones and lacks some. V, J and clone size are those of that table, while D and trimming were read from the DNA. This table has roughly 200,000 clones, 88% appearing once. Sequenced material: peripheral blood. The clonotype comes from a woman aged 25 to 45 with acute or convalescent COVID-19. The gene calls are TRBV7-9 and TRBJ1-1; no definite D call. CDR3 sequence reads: CASSFSSDTEAFF. The CDR3 DNA reads TGTGCCAGCAGCTTTTCTTCCGACACTGAAGCTTTCTTT.